This entry lists 31 T cell receptor beta chains sequenced from one sample in a study of blood T cell repertoires in COVID-19. Profiled with immunoSEQ multiplex PCR; TCRdb holds only in-frame clones, not every one. The sample lists 350,000 to 400,000 clones; more than 75% were seen once. Sequencing input: PBMCs or T cells enriched from blood (not recorded which). All receptors derive from a woman under 30 who had recovered from COVID-19.

In its sample, this clone was seen once. This chain connects TRBV27 to TRBJ2-1; 8 bases match TRBD2. The J segment lost 0 bases and the V segment lost 4 bases, leaving 8 bases of the junction unmatched. The CDR3 covers 17 residues. Germline-derived CDR1 and CDR2 are MNHEY and SMNVEV (reference sequence). CDR3 sequence reads: CASSSSRGASSYNEQFF. The CDR3 nucleotides are TGTGCCAGCAGTTCCTCGCGGGGGGCGAGCTCCTACAATGAGCAGTTCTTC.

The chain carries TRBV2 and TRBJ2-7, with TRBD1 matching over 10 bases. J was trimmed by 5 bases and V by 8 bases; bases with no gene match: 3. The germline V gene encodes CDR1 SNHLY and CDR2 FYNNEI. This CDR3 spans 12 amino acids. The CDR3 DNA reads as TGTGCCAGCGCCGGGACAGGGGACGAGCAGTACTTC. Protein sequence: CASAGTGDEQYF.

This sequence joins TRBV19 and TRBJ1-1; 12 nucleotides match TRBD1. CDR3 length equals 17 residues. The trim removed 7 bases at V and 3 bases at J, leaving 12 bases unmatched. CDR1 LNHDA and CDR2 SQIVND come from the germline V gene (reference sequence). CDR3 sequence reads: CASNHGGTGGSDTEAFF. Here the CDR3 DNA reads TGTGCCAGTAACCACGGAGGGACAGGGGGCTCAGACACTGAAGCTTTCTTT.

The V and J genes are TRBV11-2 and TRBJ1-1; D is uncertain. V was clipped by 5 bases and J by 1 base, with 8 bases between them. The CDR3 length is 13 residues. Germline CDR1 and CDR2: SGHAT and FQNNGV. CDR3 sequence reads: CASSPQWNTEAFF. The CDR3 region has the DNA TGTGCCAGCAGCCCCCAATGGAACACTGAAGCTTTCTTT.

The count of this clone is one. The rearrangement links TRBV4-3 to TRBJ1-5; D not resolved. The length of the CDR3 is 14 residues. Trimming stripped 1 base from V and 6 bases from J, with 10 bases between. The germline CDR1 and CDR2 sequences are LGHNA and YSLEER. CDR3 region: CASSQGAVAQPQHF. CDR3 in DNA: TGCGCCAGCAGCCAAGGGGCAGTCGCTCAGCCCCAGCATTTT.

V gene TRBV29-1 combines with J gene TRBJ2-4; TRBD1 matches 7 bases. This CDR3 has 14 amino acids. Trimming at V came to 4 bases and at J to 6 bases, leaving 9 bases not matched to a gene. Germline V gene data show CDR1 as SQVTM and CDR2 as ANQGSEA. The CDR3 region is CSVGERDSLNIQYF. The CDR3 nucleotides are TGCAGCGTTGGGGAACGGGACAGCCTAAACATTCAGTACTTC.

The J gene is TRBJ1-2, the V gene TRBV10-3; D ambiguous. Trimming pared 2 bases from V and 4 bases from J, leaving 11 bases between. Germline values: CDR1 ENHRY, CDR2 SYGVKD. The CDR3 is made up of 14 amino acids. CDR3 residues: CAISEPTSSYGYTF. In DNA form, the CDR3 reads TGTGCCATCAGTGAGCCGACATCATCCTATGGCTACACCTTC.

V gene TRBV3-1 (or the pseudogene TRBV3-2) combines with J gene TRBJ1-3; D unresolved. This CDR3 has 14 amino acids. With 5 bases removed from V and 10 bases from J, the gap between germline ends came to 18 bases. Germline V gene data show CDR1 as LGHDT and CDR2 as YNNKEL (reference sequence). The CDR3 bases are TGTGCCAGCAGCAAAGGCGGGAGTTTCGGGACCATATATTTT. Its protein product is CASSKGGSFGTIYF.

The chain is built from TRBV4-1 and TRBJ2-7, with D possibly matching TRBD1 (5 bases). This CDR3 has 15 residues. Germline assignment: CDR1 MGHRA and CDR2 YSYEKL. V shed 2 bases and J shed 1 base, with 12 bases lying between them. CDR3 bases: TGCGCCAGCAGCCAATCATATCCAGGGTCCTACGAGCAGTACTTC. Translation: CASSQSYPGSYEQYF.

The chain is built from TRBV7-9 and TRBJ1-1; 7 positions agree with TRBD1. There are 15 residues in the CDR3. CDR1 SEHNR and CDR2 FQNEAQ come from the germline V gene (reference sequence). V lost 1 base and J lost 5; bases outside the gene matches: 7. CDR3 residues: CASSLELGGRTEAFF. CDR3 bases: TGTGCCAGCAGCTTAGAGCTAGGGGGCAGGACTGAAGCTTTCTTT. The whole variable domain, remainder taken from reference TRBV7-9 and TRBJ1-1, is DTGVSQNPRHKITKRGQNVTFRCDPISEHNRLYWYRQTLGQGPEFLTYFQNEAQLEKSRLLSDRFSAERPKGSFSTLEIQRTEQGDSAMYLCASSLELGGRTEAFFGQGTRLTVV.

Concerning this clone itself: Distinct nucleotide sequences in the sample also encode this CDR3. The rearrangement links TRBV11-3 to TRBJ1-1, with 7 bases aligning to TRBD1. With 2 bases clipped from V and 9 bases from J, the junction kept 3 bases outside the gene matches. The germline V gene encodes CDR1 SGHNT and CDR2 YENEEA. The CDR3 consists of 12 residues. CDR3 bases: TGTGCCAGCAGCTTAAGGACAGGAAAAGCTTTCTTT. Protein: CASSLRTGKAFF.

The chain is built from TRBV3-1 (or the pseudogene TRBV3-2) and TRBJ1-2; 11 nucleotides match TRBD1. The CDR3 covers 15 residues. The germline gives CDR1 LGHDT, CDR2 YNNKEL (reference sequence). Trimming removed 3 bases from V and 2 bases from J; junction bases left unmatched: 2. The CDR3 DNA follows: TGTGCCAGCAGCCAGAGGGACAGGGGGAACTATGGCTACACCTTC. Amino acids: CASSQRDRGNYGYTF.

The chain has TRBV23-1 and TRBJ1-1; 9 bases are shared with TRBD1. TRBV23-1 is reported as an ORF; its role is uncertain. The CDR3 has 15 residues. V dropped 0 bases and J dropped 11; count of bases not matched to a gene: 10. CDR3 residues: CASSQSQGARVGAFF. The DNA for the CDR3 is TGCGCCAGCAGTCAATCACAGGGGGCGCGGGTTGGGGCTTTCTTT.

The chain links TRBV6-5 to TRBJ1-1; a possible D gene is TRBD1 (6 bases). V shed 5 bases and J shed 4 bases, with 11 bases lying between them. The CDR3 has 13 residues. Germline loops: CDR1 MNHEY, CDR2 SVGAGI. The CDR3, as DNA: TGTGCCAGCAGTCCAGGACAGATCACTGAAGCTTTCTTT. This codes for CASSPGQITEAFF.

The chain carries TRBV7-2 and TRBJ2-7; 12 positions agree with TRBD2. This CDR3 region has 19 residues. Germline V lookup: CDR1 SGHTA, CDR2 FQGNSA. The V segment lost 4 bases and the J segment 1 base; nucleotides outside the gene matches: 14. This CDR3 reads CASSSPTSGGPDWSYEQYF. CDR3 in DNA: TGTGCCAGCAGCTCACCGACTAGCGGGGGTCCCGATTGGTCCTACGAGCAGTACTTC.

The rearrangement joins TRBV7-9 to TRBJ1-2; tentative D call: TRBD1 (5 bases). CDR3 length equals 16 residues. The germline V gene encodes CDR1 SEHNR and CDR2 FQNEAQ (reference sequence). With 5 bases removed from V and 0 bases from J, the gap between germline ends came to 16 bases. Here the CDR3 reads CASSPTTQATNYGYTF. The CDR3 DNA is TGTGCCAGCAGCCCCACGACACAGGCGACTAACTATGGCTACACCTTC.

V and J are TRBV6-1 and TRBJ2-2, with a possible D match to TRBD2 (5 bases). Germline V gives CDR1 MNHNS, CDR2 SASEGT. V lost 1 base to trimming and J lost 3 bases, with 9 bases between them. The CDR3 has 15 residues. DNA of the CDR3: TGTGCCAGCAGTGAAGTTTACGGGGACACCGGGGAGCTGTTTTTT. It translates to CASSEVYGDTGELFF.

The rearrangement joins TRBV6-6 to TRBJ2-1; a possible D gene is TRBD2 (6 bases). Germline loops: CDR1 MNHNY, CDR2 SVGAGI (reference sequence). Trimming cost V 4 bases and J 8 bases, with 18 bases left between them. The CDR3 runs to 15 residues. CDR3 sequence (DNA): TGTGCCAGCAGTTGGGGACTGCCGTCCGACTATGAGCAGTTCTTC. It codes for CASSWGLPSDYEQFF.

The chain employs TRBV24-1 and TRBJ1-2, with D perhaps matching TRBD1 (6 bases). The V end was cut by 3 bases, the J end by 2 bases, with 12 bases between. Germline CDR1 KGHDR, CDR2 SFDVKD. The CDR3 runs 15 residues. The DNA of the CDR3 is TGTGCCACCAGTGATCCCTGGCAGGGGAACTATGGCTACACCTTC. Protein product: CATSDPWQGNYGYTF.

The table lists this clone with a count of one. The chain uses TRBV13 and TRBJ2-5; 9 bases match TRBD2. Trimming removed 0 bases from V and 5 bases from J; junction bases left unmatched: 10. Per the germline V gene, CDR1 is PRHDT and CDR2 is FYEKMQ (reference sequence). The CDR3 spans 17 residues. This chain's CDR3 is CASSLGLASGVGETQYF. The CDR3 coding sequence is TGTGCCAGCAGCTTAGGCCTGGCTAGCGGGGTAGGGGAGACCCAGTACTTC.

Only one count was recorded for this clone. The chain is built from TRBV7-9 and TRBJ1-2; TRBD1 might be the D (6 bases). CDR3 length: 14 amino acids. Trimming took off 4 bases at V and 4 bases at J, with 13 bases between the two ends. Looked up from germline, CDR1 is SEHNR and CDR2 is FQNEAQ (reference sequence). The CDR3 region is CASSSTGGSYGYTF. CDR3 DNA sequence: TGTGCCAGCAGCTCGACAGGAGGATCCTATGGCTACACCTTC.

A single count supports this clone. The chain employs TRBV3-1 (or the pseudogene TRBV3-2) and TRBJ2-7, with D maybe TRBD2 (5 bases). V lost 3 bases, J lost 0 bases, and 15 bases lay in between. The CDR3 extends over 16 amino acids. Germline loops: CDR1 LGHDT, CDR2 YNNKEL (reference sequence). The CDR3 coding sequence is TGTGCCAGCAGCCAGTGTCTAGCCGTTAGCTCCTACGAGCAGTACTTC. Its protein is CASSQCLAVSSYEQYF.

The CDR3 spells CASSFGQGSKGYTF. The CDR3 bases are TGTGCCAGCAGTTTCGGACAGGGTAGTAAGGGCTACACCTTC. The chain has TRBV2 and TRBJ1-2; 8 bases agree with TRBD1. The CDR3 is 14 amino acids. J lost 8 bases, V lost 5 bases, and 10 bases had no gene match. Germline CDR1 and CDR2: SNHLY and FYNNEI.

The genes are TRBV18 and TRBJ1-2, with 9 bases matching TRBD1. Losses at the gene ends were 3 bases for V and 0 bases for J; bases not matched to a gene: 5. CDR1 is KGHSH, CDR2 LQKENI, per germline. This CDR3 is 16 amino acids long. In nucleotides, the CDR3 is TGTGCCAGCTCACCCGGGACAGGGTCGACTAACTATGGCTACACCTTC. It is translated as CASSPGTGSTNYGYTF.

V gene TRBV19 combines with J gene TRBJ1-4, with 8 bases matching TRBD1. This CDR3 comprises 15 residues. In germline, CDR1 is LNHDA, CDR2 SQIVND (reference sequence). Germline trimming cut 5 bases from V and 0 bases from J; bases unmatched to any gene: 2. CDR3 bases: TGTGCCAGTAGTGACAGGGGAACAACTAATGAAAAACTGTTTTTT. Amino acid sequence: CASSDRGTTNEKLFF.

This chain uses TRBV18 with TRBJ2-1; D call uncertain. The CDR3 contains 13 residues. From germline, CDR1 is KGHSH and CDR2 LQKENI. V lost 1 base to trimming and J lost 10 bases, with 11 bases between them. The CDR3 reads CASSPLKGGEQFF. CDR3 DNA sequence: TGTGCCAGCTCACCACTTAAAGGCGGAGAGCAGTTCTTC.

V is TRBV5-5 and J is TRBJ1-1; no reliable D call. CDR3 length: 15 amino acids. Trimming stripped 0 bases from V and 0 bases from J, with 9 bases between. Looked up from germline, CDR1 is SGHKS and CDR2 is YYEKEE (reference sequence). CDR3 sequence: CASSLALTMNTEAFF. The CDR3 DNA follows: TGTGCCAGCAGCTTGGCACTTACCATGAACACTGAAGCTTTCTTT.

This rearrangement joins TRBV24-1 to TRBJ1-5; D gene unclear. The CDR3 totals 14 residues. Germline V gene lookup returns CDR1 KGHDR and CDR2 SFDVKD. V lost 5 bases and J lost 4, with 11 bases in between. In nucleotides, the CDR3 is TGTGCCACCAGTGGCATGGGAGTTAATCAGCCCCAGCATTTT. Its translation: CATSGMGVNQPQHF.

This clone was counted between two and nine times. V usage is TRBV20-1 and J usage is TRBJ1-3, with no clear D. The CDR3 runs 13 residues. Germline V gene sequence: CDR1 DFQATT, CDR2 SNEGSKA (reference sequence). V was pared by 3 bases and J by 3 bases, with 9 bases between. In nucleotides, the CDR3 is TGCAGTGCTAGTCCTCTCCTTGGAAACACCATATATTTT. It is translated as CSASPLLGNTIYF.

The rearrangement uses TRBV3-1 (or the pseudogene TRBV3-2) and TRBJ2-7, with 8 bases lining up with TRBD1. The V gene's germline CDR1 is LGHDT and CDR2 YNNKEL (reference sequence). Trimming removed 0 bases from V and 4 bases from J; junction bases left unmatched: 11. CDR3 length equals 17 residues. CDR3 in DNA: TGTGCCAGCAGCCAAGATTCTAGGGACAGGAGAAGGTACGAGCAGTACTTC. Protein: CASSQDSRDRRRYEQYF.

The chain recombines TRBV30 with TRBJ2-7; 10 bases line up with TRBD1. V lost 5 bases and J lost 3; bases outside the gene matches: 4. This CDR3 has 13 amino acids. Germline CDR1 and CDR2: GTSNPN and SVGIG (reference sequence). The CDR3 sequence is CAWGTGASYEQYF. As DNA, the CDR3 is TGTGCCTGGGGGACAGGGGCGAGCTACGAGCAGTACTTC.